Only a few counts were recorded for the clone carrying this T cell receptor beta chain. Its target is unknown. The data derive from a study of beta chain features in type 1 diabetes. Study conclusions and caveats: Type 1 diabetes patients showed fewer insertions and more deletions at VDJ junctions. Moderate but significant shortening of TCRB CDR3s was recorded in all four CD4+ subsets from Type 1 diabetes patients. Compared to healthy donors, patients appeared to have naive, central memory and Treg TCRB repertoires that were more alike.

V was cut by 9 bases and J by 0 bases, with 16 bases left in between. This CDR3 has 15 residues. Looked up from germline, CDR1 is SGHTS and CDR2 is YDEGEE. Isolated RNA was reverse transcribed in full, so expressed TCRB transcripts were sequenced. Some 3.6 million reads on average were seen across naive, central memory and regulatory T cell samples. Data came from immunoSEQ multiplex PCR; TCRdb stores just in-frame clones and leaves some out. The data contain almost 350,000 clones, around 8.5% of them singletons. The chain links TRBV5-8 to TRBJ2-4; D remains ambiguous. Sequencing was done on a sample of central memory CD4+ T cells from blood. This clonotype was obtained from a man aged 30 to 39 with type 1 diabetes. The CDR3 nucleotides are TGTGCCACCCCAGCAGCTCCTGAAGCCAAAAACATTCAGTACTTC. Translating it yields CATPAAPEAKNIQYF.